The rows below give T cell receptor beta chains drawn from one sample of a study of spatial heterogeneity in lung cancer. TCRdb re-derived calls from the 5' RACE reads in MiXCR, one entry per CDR3 protein. The repertoire holds around 16,000 distinct CDR3 sequences, with 6.5% to 7% as singletons. This sample comprised lung tumor tissue, obtained at surgery. The receptors stem from a female donor with early-stage non-small cell lung cancer. CDR3s include the opening cysteine and the closing phenylalanine or tryptophan. D genes are given only for firm matches. Clone size appears in some rows only: once, few, many, or a class for an expanded clone.

>NA|TRBJ1-3|many|TRBV7-2
TGTGCCAGCAGCTTAGCGGCCCGGGGAGGAGGAAACACCATATATTTT
CASSLAARGGGNTIYF
>NA|TRBJ1-1|medium-sized|TRBV29-1
TGCAGCGGGACAAAGGGGTTTGACACTGAAGCTTTCTTT
CSGTKGFDTEAFF
>NA|TRBJ2-1|once|TRBV27
TGTGCCAGCAGTTTACCTGGGACAAACAATGAGCAGTTCTTC
CASSLPGTNNEQFF
>TRBD2|TRBJ2-5|many|TRBV15
TGTGCCACCAGCCCCGGCGGGGGTGGAGAGACCCAGTACTTC
CATSPGGGGETQYF
>NA|TRBJ2-2|once|TRBV6-2/TRBV6-3
TGTGCCAGCAGACCGGAGGTGTGGGTAGGACGCACCGGGGAGCTGTTTTTT
CASRPEVWVGRTGELFF
>TRBD2|TRBJ2-1|medium-sized|TRBV4-2
TGTGCCAGCAGCCAAGACGTGACTAGCGGGGCCAATGAGCAGTTCTTC
CASSQDVTSGANEQFF
>NA|TRBJ1-2|many|TRBV6-5
TGTGCCAGCAGCCCTCTAGCCCTGAACTATGGCTACACCTTC
CASSPLALNYGYTF
>NA|TRBJ2-3|NA|TRBV7-4
TGTGCCAGCAGCTTAGGGGCCGCCCGGACAGATACGCAGTATTTT
CASSLGAARTDTQYF
>NA|TRBJ1-2|many|TRBV20-1
TGCAGTGCTCCTCCGGCAGTTAACTATGGCTACACCTTC
CSAPPAVNYGYTF
>TRBD2|TRBJ2-1|few|TRBV20-1
TGCAGTGCCCTAGCGGGGGGCCCCCCCAATGAGCAGTTCTTC
CSALAGGPPNEQFF
>TRBD1|TRBJ1-2|NA|TRBV19
TGTGCCAGTAGTATGGGACAGGTTGGCTATGGCTACACCTTC
CASSMGQVGYGYTF
>TRBD1|TRBJ1-2|NA|TRBV6-6
TGTGCCAGCGACAGGGCCCCAGGGTATGGCTACATCTTC
CASDRAPGYGYIF
>TRBD1|TRBJ1-1|few|TRBV11-2
TGTGCCAGCAGTTATACAGGGGACACTGAAGCTTTCTTT
CASSYTGDTEAFF
>NA|TRBJ2-1|many|TRBV7-3
TGTGCCAGCAGCCGCCGAGGGGAGGTTACCTACAATGAGCAGTTCTTC
CASSRRGEVTYNEQFF
>NA|TRBJ2-1|many|TRBV29-1
TGCAGCGTCCGGGGCTCCTCCAGCGTCAATGAGCAGTTCTTC
CSVRGSSSVNEQFF
>TRBD1|TRBJ1-2|many|TRBV4-3
TGCGCCAGCAGCCAAGTCGCAGGGGGCAACTATGGCTACACCTTC
CASSQVAGGNYGYTF
>NA|TRBJ2-3|many|TRBV20-1
TGCAGTGCCGGGGAGGACATTCTAGACACAGATACGCAGTATTTT
CSAGEDILDTDTQYF
>NA|TRBJ1-4|many|TRBV11-1
TGTGCCAGCAGCTTAGTACCCCCTGGAGAAAAACTGTTTTTT
CASSLVPPGEKLFF
>NA|TRBJ2-4|many|TRBV20-1
TGCAGTGCTAGAGAGCCGATGGGGGGCAAAAACATTCAGTACTTC
CSAREPMGGKNIQYF
>NA|TRBJ2-1|many|TRBV7-6
TGTGCCAGCAGCTTAGATCCGACTAGTACTCAGTTCTTC
CASSLDPTSTQFF
>TRBD1|TRBJ1-1|few|TRBV7-2
TGTGCCAGCAGCTTAGCGACAGGGGGGCCCACTGAAGCTTTCTTT
CASSLATGGPTEAFF
>NA|TRBJ2-1|many|TRBV5-6
TGTGCCAGCAGCTTGGTGGGTGAGCAGTTCTTC
CASSLVGEQFF
>NA|TRBJ2-1|many|TRBV6-1
TGTGCCAGCAGTGAAGGTCGGACAAATCCCGTTTACAATGAGCAGTTCTTC
CASSEGRTNPVYNEQFF
>TRBD1|TRBJ1-1|many|TRBV20-1
TGCGGTAGCAGGGGGGAGTATGGCACTGAAGCTTTCTTT
CGSRGEYGTEAFF
>TRBD2|TRBJ2-3|few|TRBV20-1
TGCAGTGCTCCTAGCGGGGGGGCAGAAGATACGCAGTATTTT
CSAPSGGAEDTQYF
>NA|TRBJ2-6|many|TRBV20-1
TGCAGTGCCTCCTTCCCCGACGACTCTGGGGCCAACGTCCTGACTTTC
CSASFPDDSGANVLTF
>TRBD1|TRBJ1-2|many|TRBV6-6
TGTGCCAGCAGTCCCAACGACAGGGGCTATGGCTACACCTTC
CASSPNDRGYGYTF
>NA|TRBJ2-4|many|TRBV6-2/TRBV6-3
TGTGCCAGCAGAACCAGGGTAAACATTCAGTACTTC
CASRTRVNIQYF
>NA|TRBJ2-7|NA|TRBV28
TGTGCCAGCAGTGTGGGACGGGGAAGAGGGCAGTACTTC
CASSVGRGRGQYF